The clone carrying this T cell receptor beta chain was observed a handful of times. Its antigen remains unidentified. The entry originates in a study of identical twins. Study-wide findings and caveats: Zero-insertion results could be subject to partial confounding by invariant MAIT and iNKT cells. Among out-of-frame alpha sequences shared by twins, low generation probability occurred in excess.

A template switching step contributed a universal primer site, while unique molecular identifiers were present in the cDNA. TCRdb recomputed calls from the 5' RACE reads with MiXCR, one row per CDR3 protein. The sample has 1.5 million to 2 million distinct CDR3 sequences; under 35% are singletons. V lost 4 bases and J 0 bases, leaving 15 bases between the germline ends. Germline V CDR1 and CDR2: SQVTM, ANQGSEA. The CDR3 consists of 16 residues. Sequencing was performed on cord blood. The V and J genes are TRBV29-1 and TRBJ1-4; no definite D call. The clonotype comes from a newborn girl in good health. CDR3 sequence reads: CSVVRPGHPTNEKLFF. CDR3 in DNA: TGCAGCGTTGTAAGACCCGGGCACCCAACTAATGAAAAACTGTTTTTT.